A selection of T cell receptor beta chains follows, all from one sample in a study of radiotherapy plus CTLA-4 blockade in lung cancer. Only in-frame clones appear in the TCRdb table, and some are missing; sequencing was by immunoSEQ multiplex PCR. This table has 90,000 to 100,000 clones, roughly 80% appearing once. The input for sequencing was peripheral blood, taken from a patient treated with radiotherapy plus ipilimumab. All receptors come from a human donor with non-small cell lung cancer that progressed on radiotherapy plus ipilimumab. Each CDR3 is given with its conserved first and last residue. Fields, in order: D gene, clone size, J gene, V gene, CDR3 DNA, CDR3 protein. A D gene is named only where the DNA matches it firmly. The size entry is marked missing in some rows and otherwise reads once, few, many or a size class.

d_call: -; clone_size: -; j_call: TRBJ1-5; v_call: TRBV7-3; cdr3_nt: TGTGCCAGCAGCTTATGGGGTGGTCAGCCCCAGCATTTT; cdr3_aa: CASSLWGGQPQHF
d_call: -; clone_size: -; j_call: TRBJ2-5; v_call: TRBV5-1; cdr3_nt: TGCGCCAGCAGCTTAATTGGGGATTCGGAGACCCAGTACTTC; cdr3_aa: CASSLIGDSETQYF
d_call: -; clone_size: -; j_call: TRBJ2-5; v_call: TRBV2; cdr3_nt: TGTGCCAGCAGTGAAGGAGTGTACCAAGAGACCCAGTACTTC; cdr3_aa: CASSEGVYQETQYF
d_call: -; clone_size: -; j_call: TRBJ2-3; v_call: TRBV7-9; cdr3_nt: TGTGCCAGTAGCCCTGAGACAGATACGCAGTATTTT; cdr3_aa: CASSPETDTQYF
d_call: -; clone_size: -; j_call: TRBJ2-3; v_call: TRBV9; cdr3_nt: TGTGCCAGCAGCGTAGTGGTTGGCAGCACAGATACGCAGTATTTT; cdr3_aa: CASSVVVGSTDTQYF
d_call: TRBD1; clone_size: -; j_call: TRBJ2-7; v_call: TRBV2; cdr3_nt: TGTGCCAGCAGTCTGGACAGGATAACCTACGAGCAGTACTTC; cdr3_aa: CASSLDRITYEQYF
d_call: -; clone_size: -; j_call: TRBJ1-3; v_call: TRBV5-1; cdr3_nt: TGCGCCAGCAGCTTGGATGGGGCAGGCGGAAACACCATATATTTT; cdr3_aa: CASSLDGAGGNTIYF
d_call: TRBD1; clone_size: -; j_call: TRBJ1-1; v_call: TRBV7-9; cdr3_nt: TGTGCCAGCAGCTTACCCGGACAGGGGGCGACTGAAGCTTTCTTT; cdr3_aa: CASSLPGQGATEAFF
d_call: TRBD1; clone_size: -; j_call: TRBJ1-4; v_call: TRBV6-1; cdr3_nt: TGTGCCAGCAGTGAAACACAGGGGGAAAAACTGTTTTTT; cdr3_aa: CASSETQGEKLFF
d_call: TRBD1; clone_size: -; j_call: TRBJ1-2; v_call: TRBV6-1; cdr3_nt: TGTGCCGCTCGACAGGGCCCATCCTATGGCTACACCTTC; cdr3_aa: CAARQGPSYGYTF
d_call: TRBD1; clone_size: -; j_call: TRBJ1-4; v_call: TRBV5-5; cdr3_nt: TGTGCCAGCAGCTTGGCCCGGACAGGGGGCTCGGAAAAACTGTTTTTT; cdr3_aa: CASSLARTGGSEKLFF
d_call: TRBD2; clone_size: -; j_call: TRBJ2-2; v_call: TRBV28; cdr3_nt: TGTGCCAGCAGTTTCTGGGGACTAGCGGGAGAAACCGGGGAGCTGTTTTTT; cdr3_aa: CASSFWGLAGETGELFF
d_call: TRBD2; clone_size: once; j_call: TRBJ2-3; v_call: TRBV7-6; cdr3_nt: TGTGCCAGCAGCTCCGGGAGGACCAGCACAGATACGCAGTATTTT; cdr3_aa: CASSSGRTSTDTQYF
d_call: -; clone_size: -; j_call: TRBJ1-4; v_call: TRBV10-1; cdr3_nt: TGCGCCAGCAAGGATGAAAAACTGTTTTTT; cdr3_aa: CASKDEKLFF
d_call: TRBD1; clone_size: once; j_call: TRBJ1-4; v_call: TRBV5-1; cdr3_nt: TGCGCCAGCAGCTTTGAGGGGGCAGGTGAAAAACTGTTTTTT; cdr3_aa: CASSFEGAGEKLFF
d_call: -; clone_size: -; j_call: TRBJ2-2; v_call: TRBV5-5; cdr3_nt: TGTGCCAGCAGCTTATCAAACACGAACACCGGGGAGCTGTTTTTT; cdr3_aa: CASSLSNTNTGELFF
d_call: TRBD2; clone_size: -; j_call: TRBJ2-7; v_call: TRBV7-9; cdr3_nt: TGTGCCAGCAGCTCCGGACTAGCGTTACTCTACGAGCAGTACTTC; cdr3_aa: CASSSGLALLYEQYF
d_call: -; clone_size: -; j_call: TRBJ2-1; v_call: TRBV27; cdr3_nt: TGTGCCAGTCGAAGCTCCTACAATGAGCAGTTCTTC; cdr3_aa: CASRSSYNEQFF
d_call: TRBD1; clone_size: -; j_call: TRBJ1-4; v_call: TRBV19; cdr3_nt: TGTGCCACCCGGACAGGGAATGAAAAACTGTTTTTT; cdr3_aa: CATRTGNEKLFF
d_call: -; clone_size: -; j_call: TRBJ2-2; v_call: TRBV28; cdr3_nt: TGTGCCAGCAGTTTACAGAACACCGGGGAGCTGTTTTTT; cdr3_aa: CASSLQNTGELFF
d_call: -; clone_size: few; j_call: TRBJ1-2; v_call: TRBV28; cdr3_nt: TGTGCCAGCAGTCTACAGCGTAACTATGGCTACACCTTC; cdr3_aa: CASSLQRNYGYTF
d_call: -; clone_size: -; j_call: TRBJ2-3; v_call: TRBV6-5; cdr3_nt: TGTGCCAGCAGTTACAGGTCAGCAAGCACAGATACGCAGTATTTT; cdr3_aa: CASSYRSASTDTQYF
d_call: TRBD2; clone_size: -; j_call: TRBJ2-1; v_call: TRBV19; cdr3_nt: TGTGCCAGTAGTACGGGACTAGCGGGTTCCAATGAGCAGTTCTTC; cdr3_aa: CASSTGLAGSNEQFF
d_call: TRBD1; clone_size: few; j_call: TRBJ1-4; v_call: TRBV4-1; cdr3_nt: TGCGCCAGCAGCCAAACAGGGGTCCCCACTAATGAAAAACTGTTTTTT; cdr3_aa: CASSQTGVPTNEKLFF
d_call: TRBD1; clone_size: -; j_call: TRBJ1-1; v_call: TRBV7-9; cdr3_nt: TGTGCCAGCAGCTTCGGGACAGCGAACACTGAAGCTTTCTTT; cdr3_aa: CASSFGTANTEAFF
d_call: -; clone_size: -; j_call: TRBJ2-1; v_call: TRBV10-1; cdr3_nt: TGCGCCAGCAGTGAGCGTCGGACAGCCCACAATGAGCAGTTCTTC; cdr3_aa: CASSERRTAHNEQFF
d_call: -; clone_size: once; j_call: TRBJ1-1; v_call: TRBV7-9; cdr3_nt: TGTGCCAGCAGCTTCGACGGGGGAGTAGGCACTGAAGCTTTCTTT; cdr3_aa: CASSFDGGVGTEAFF
d_call: TRBD2; clone_size: once; j_call: TRBJ2-1; v_call: TRBV7-3; cdr3_nt: TGTGCCAGCAGCAGACCGGTTAGCGGGAGGGCCATCTACAATGAGCAGTTCTTC; cdr3_aa: CASSRPVSGRAIYNEQFF
d_call: TRBD2; clone_size: -; j_call: TRBJ2-3; v_call: TRBV9; cdr3_nt: TGTGCCAGCAGCGGTAGCGGGACCGCTAGCACAGATACGCAGTATTTT; cdr3_aa: CASSGSGTASTDTQYF
d_call: -; clone_size: -; j_call: TRBJ1-5; v_call: TRBV19; cdr3_nt: TGTGCCAGCACATACAGACCTATAGGCAATCAGCCCCAGCATTTT; cdr3_aa: CASTYRPIGNQPQHF
d_call: TRBD1; clone_size: -; j_call: TRBJ1-2; v_call: TRBV28; cdr3_nt: TGTGCCAGCAGCCCCCGGGACAGACCCAACTATGGCTACACCTTC; cdr3_aa: CASSPRDRPNYGYTF
d_call: -; clone_size: -; j_call: TRBJ2-7; v_call: TRBV6-1; cdr3_nt: TGTGCCAGCAGTTTAGGACCGCACTACGGGCAGTACTTC; cdr3_aa: CASSLGPHYGQYF
d_call: -; clone_size: -; j_call: TRBJ1-2; v_call: TRBV5-1; cdr3_nt: TGCGCCAGCAGCTTGGCCAGCCAGACCAACTATGGCTACACCTTC; cdr3_aa: CASSLASQTNYGYTF
d_call: TRBD2; clone_size: -; j_call: TRBJ2-4; v_call: TRBV6-1; cdr3_nt: TGTGCCAGCAGTGAACGACTAGCGGGAGGATTAGCCAAAAACATTCAGTACTTC; cdr3_aa: CASSERLAGGLAKNIQYF
d_call: -; clone_size: -; j_call: TRBJ2-2; v_call: TRBV5-1; cdr3_nt: TGCGCCAGCAGCTCGAGTACAGGGAACACCGGGGAGCTGTTTTTT; cdr3_aa: CASSSSTGNTGELFF
d_call: -; clone_size: -; j_call: TRBJ2-1; v_call: TRBV9; cdr3_nt: TGTGCCAGCAGCGTAGCTGTTGGTAACTACAATGAGCAGTTCTTC; cdr3_aa: CASSVAVGNYNEQFF
d_call: TRBD2; clone_size: -; j_call: TRBJ2-1; v_call: TRBV5-1; cdr3_nt: TGCGCCACCGAAGGACTAGCGGGGTGGAGCTCCTACAATGAGCAGTTCTTC; cdr3_aa: CATEGLAGWSSYNEQFF
d_call: -; clone_size: -; j_call: TRBJ1-1; v_call: TRBV28; cdr3_nt: TGTGCCAGCAGTTTTATTGGGAAGGCTTTCTTT; cdr3_aa: CASSFIGKAFF
d_call: TRBD2; clone_size: once; j_call: TRBJ2-1; v_call: TRBV6-4; cdr3_nt: TGTGCCAGCAGTAAGACTAGCGGCTACTTTAATGAGCAGTTCTTC; cdr3_aa: CASSKTSGYFNEQFF
d_call: TRBD1; clone_size: -; j_call: TRBJ1-2; v_call: TRBV29-1; cdr3_nt: TGCAGCGTTGTTTCAGGGGGCCTGGGCTACACCTTC; cdr3_aa: CSVVSGGLGYTF
d_call: TRBD1; clone_size: -; j_call: TRBJ1-1; v_call: TRBV19; cdr3_nt: TGTGCCAGTAGTTCAAGCAATAGACAGGGATCGGCTTTCTTT; cdr3_aa: CASSSSNRQGSAFF
d_call: -; clone_size: -; j_call: TRBJ2-5; v_call: TRBV5-1; cdr3_nt: TGCGCCAGCAGCCCAACTTTACGGGGACAAGAGACCCAGTACTTC; cdr3_aa: CASSPTLRGQETQYF
d_call: TRBD1; clone_size: -; j_call: TRBJ1-4; v_call: TRBV5-1; cdr3_nt: TGCGCCAGCAGCGTACAGGGGGCTAATGAAAAACTGTTTTTT; cdr3_aa: CASSVQGANEKLFF
d_call: -; clone_size: -; j_call: TRBJ2-3; v_call: TRBV7-8; cdr3_nt: TGTGCCAGCAGCTTAATCTCTTTCGGGGTGACAGATACGCAGTATTTT; cdr3_aa: CASSLISFGVTDTQYF
d_call: -; clone_size: -; j_call: TRBJ1-5; v_call: TRBV6-1; cdr3_nt: TGTGCCAGCAGTGAAGGTCGGCGTCAGCCCCAGCATTTT; cdr3_aa: CASSEGRRQPQHF
d_call: -; clone_size: -; j_call: TRBJ2-7; v_call: TRBV11-3; cdr3_nt: TGTGCCAGCAGCTTAGATAGCAGCGCTTACGAGCAGTACTTC; cdr3_aa: CASSLDSSAYEQYF
d_call: -; clone_size: -; j_call: TRBJ2-5; v_call: TRBV6-5; cdr3_nt: TGTGCCAGCAGACCGACGGGGAGGGAGACCCAGTACTTC; cdr3_aa: CASRPTGRETQYF
d_call: -; clone_size: few; j_call: TRBJ2-2; v_call: TRBV5-1; cdr3_nt: TGCGCCAGCAGCCCGAGGGGGGAAGGGGAGCTGTTTTTT; cdr3_aa: CASSPRGEGELFF
d_call: TRBD1; clone_size: -; j_call: TRBJ2-1; v_call: TRBV6-7; cdr3_nt: TGTGCCAGCAGTACCCCGGGACAGGACCTTCATGGGCAGTTCTTC; cdr3_aa: CASSTPGQDLHGQFF
d_call: -; clone_size: few; j_call: TRBJ2-6; v_call: TRBV4-2; cdr3_nt: TGTGCCAGCAGCCAAGATGTGGGGGGCACTGGGGCCAACGTCCTGACTTTC; cdr3_aa: CASSQDVGGTGANVLTF
d_call: -; clone_size: -; j_call: TRBJ2-7; v_call: TRBV18; cdr3_nt: TGTGCCAGCTCACAAGAACAGGGGACTACCTACGAGCAGTACTTC; cdr3_aa: CASSQEQGTTYEQYF
d_call: -; clone_size: few; j_call: TRBJ1-3; v_call: TRBV30; cdr3_nt: TGTGCCTGGAGTGTCAGCGGGGTCCTCTCACTCGGAAACACCATATATTTT; cdr3_aa: CAWSVSGVLSLGNTIYF